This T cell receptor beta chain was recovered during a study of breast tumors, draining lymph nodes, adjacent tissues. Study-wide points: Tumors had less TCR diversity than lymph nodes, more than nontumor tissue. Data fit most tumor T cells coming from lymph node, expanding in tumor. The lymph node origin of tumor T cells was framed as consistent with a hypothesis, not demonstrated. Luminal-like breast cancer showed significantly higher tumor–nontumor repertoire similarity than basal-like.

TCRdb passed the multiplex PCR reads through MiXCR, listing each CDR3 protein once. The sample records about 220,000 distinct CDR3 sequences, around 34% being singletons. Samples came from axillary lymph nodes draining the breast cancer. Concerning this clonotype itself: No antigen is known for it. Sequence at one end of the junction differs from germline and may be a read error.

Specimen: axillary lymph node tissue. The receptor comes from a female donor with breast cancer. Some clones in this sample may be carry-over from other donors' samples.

CDR3 residues: CAGSARAEGGFGYTF. As DNA, the CDR3 is TGTGCCGGCAGCGCACGGGCAGAAGGAGGCTTTGGCTACACCTTC. J is TRBJ1-2 and V is TRBV9; D unresolved. Germline loops: CDR1 SGDLS, CDR2 YYNGEE. This CDR3 region has 15 residues.